A single sample is the source of the 25 T cell receptor beta chains below, sequenced in a study of shared clonotypes between healthy human individuals. Repertoires were generated with immunoSEQ multiplex PCR, while TCRdb's copy carries only in-frame clones and drops some. The sample carries some 1,100,000 clones, approximately 80% recorded once. Sequencing was carried out using memory CD4+ T cells from PBMCs. Subset in this sample: CD45RA-negative fraction. The source is a man younger than 35 in good health. Some clones in this sample may be carry-over from other donors' samples.

There are a few counts of this clone. The chain carries TRBV2 and TRBJ1-4; perhaps TRBD1 as D (6 bases). The CDR3 runs to 13 residues. V was shortened by 4 bases and J by 7 bases, with 10 bases between the two germline ends. Germline CDR1 reads SNHLY; CDR2 reads FYNNEI. The CDR3 DNA sequence: TGTGCCAGCAGTGGGCAGGGGAGTGAAAAACTGTTTTTT. Amino acid sequence: CASSGQGSEKLFF.

The V and J genes are TRBV29-1 and TRBJ2-1; TRBD2 matches 9 bases. This CDR3 has 14 amino acids. CDR1 and CDR2 from the germline V gene are SQVTM and ANQGSEA. J was trimmed by 1 base and V by 8 bases; bases with no gene match: 6. CDR3: CSIGLAISYNEQFF. The DNA for the CDR3 is TGCAGCATTGGACTAGCGATATCCTACAATGAGCAGTTCTTC.

The V and J genes are TRBV5-6 and TRBJ2-3; 12 bases agree with TRBD2. Trimming cost V 3 bases and J 7 bases; bases outside gene matches: 3. Germline V gene sequence: CDR1 SGHDT, CDR2 YYEEEE. CDR3 size: 14 residues. CDR3 residues: CASSSLAGGNTQYF. DNA of the CDR3: TGTGCCAGCAGCTCTCTAGCGGGAGGGAATACGCAGTATTTT.

The rearrangement joins TRBV30 to TRBJ2-3, with 8 bases lining up with TRBD2. V dropped 4 bases and J dropped 3; count of bases not matched to a gene: 9. Germline lookup yields CDR1 GTSNPN and CDR2 SVGIG (reference sequence). CDR3 length: 15 amino acids. CDR3 coding DNA: TGTGCCTGGACTAGACTAGCGTCGATAACAGATACGCAGTATTTT. It specifies CAWTRLASITDTQYF.

The chain joins TRBV14 to TRBJ2-7, with 8 nucleotides matching TRBD1. Germline V gene data show CDR1 as SGHDN and CDR2 as FVKESK. Trimming took 4 bases from V and 6 from J; bases not matched to a gene: 8. The CDR3 sequence is 14 residues long. The CDR3 is CASSPTQGVGEQYF. The CDR3, as DNA: TGTGCCAGCAGCCCGACACAGGGGGTGGGCGAGCAGTACTTC.

V usage is TRBV6-1 and J usage is TRBJ1-5, with D possibly being TRBD1 (6 bases). The CDR3 covers 14 residues. CDR1 is MNHNS and CDR2 is SASEGT in the germline V gene. V lost 7 bases and J 7 bases, leaving 17 bases between the germline ends. CDR3 coding DNA: TGTGCCAGCATCCTGGACAGAAGTGGACAGCCCCAGCATTTT. Amino acid sequence: CASILDRSGQPQHF.

This clone occurred once. Other DNA sequences in the sample encode the same CDR3. In DNA form, the CDR3 reads TGTGCCTGGAGGAGGGACCACAACACCGGGGAGCTGTTTTTT. Translated: CAWRRDHNTGELFF. The chain employs TRBV30 and TRBJ2-2, with D perhaps being TRBD1 or TRBD2 (5 bases each). Between the trimmed V and J ends, which lost 3 bases and 2 bases, there was a span of 10 bases. This CDR3 region has 14 residues. CDR1 is GTSNPN, CDR2 SVGIG, per germline (reference sequence).

To note about this clone: This specimen includes other DNA sequences encoding the same CDR3. V and J are TRBV5-1 and TRBJ1-3; D is perhaps TRBD1 (6 bases). Deletions cut 4 bases from V and 0 bases from J, with 11 bases between. The CDR3 is 15 residues long. The germline gives CDR1 SGHRS, CDR2 YFSETQ. The CDR3 DNA follows: TGCGCCAGCAGCCCTGGACAGACCTCTGGAAACACCATATATTTT. Its protein product is CASSPGQTSGNTIYF. Drawing the rest from reference TRBV5-1 and TRBJ1-3, the complete variable domain is KAGVTQTPRYLIKTRGQQVTLSCSPISGHRSVSWYQQTPGQGLQFLFEYFSETQRNKGNFPGRFSGRQFSNSRSEMNVSTLELGDSALYLCASSPGQTSGNTIYFGEGSWLTVV.

This clone was recorded a few times. V and J are TRBV27 and TRBJ2-3; D perhaps matches TRBD2 (6 bases). The CDR3 runs to 13 residues. Per the germline V gene, CDR1 is MNHEY and CDR2 is SMNVEV (reference sequence). V gave up 6 bases and J gave up 5 bases, with 12 bases separating them. The CDR3 DNA reads TGTGCCAGCAGAGTGTCCGGGGGAGATACGCAGTATTTT. This translates into CASRVSGGDTQYF.

The chain joins TRBV5-1 to TRBJ2-7; no clear D gene. The V end was cut by 1 base, the J end by 2 bases, with 7 bases between. CDR3 length: 13 residues. Germline assignment: CDR1 SGHRS and CDR2 YFSETQ. CDR3 bases: TGCGCCAGCAGCTTGCACGGTACCTACGAGCAGTACTTC. Amino acids: CASSLHGTYEQYF.

The chain uses TRBV7-8 and TRBJ1-1; 9 positions match TRBD1. Germline V gives CDR1 SGHVS, CDR2 FQNEAQ. The CDR3 contains 16 residues. Germline trimming cut 1 base from V and 1 base from J; bases unmatched to any gene: 4. The CDR3 sequence is CASSLDTGGKNTEAFF. CDR3 nucleotide sequence: TGTGCCAGCAGCTTAGATACAGGGGGCAAGAACACTGAAGCTTTCTTT.

With regard to this clone: In the same sample, other DNA sequences code for this CDR3. The chain has TRBV2 and TRBJ1-3; D may be TRBD1 (6 bases). Germline V gene sequence: CDR1 SNHLY, CDR2 FYNNEI. The CDR3 consists of 17 residues. Trimming shortened V by 4 bases and J by 0 bases, and 16 bases separated the two germline ends. For the CDR3, the DNA is TGTGCCAGCAGTGCGGCGGGGGGCCCACGCTCTGGAAACACCATATATTTT. It translates to CASSAAGGPRSGNTIYF.

In this sample, this clone turned up once. The CDR3 is CASSADPTSGRSTDTQYF. CDR3 in DNA: TGTGCCAGCAGCGCCGACCCGACTAGCGGGAGGAGCACAGATACGCAGTATTTT. The rearrangement uses TRBV9 and TRBJ2-3; 13 bases are shared with TRBD2. CDR1 is SGDLS, CDR2 YYNGEE, per germline. V shed 3 bases, J shed 0 bases, and the junction held 7 bases outside the gene matches. The CDR3 consists of 18 residues.

This clone was detected a few times. CDR3 in amino acids: CASRREAGGSTEAFF. In DNA, the CDR3 is TGTGCCAGCAGGCGGGAGGCGGGGGGATCCACTGAAGCTTTCTTT. The chain uses TRBV6-5 and TRBJ1-1; TRBD1 might be the D (5 bases). V lost 6 bases to trimming and J lost 4 bases, with 18 bases between them. CDR3 length: 15 residues. In germline, CDR1 is MNHEY, CDR2 SVGAGI.

J is TRBJ2-5 and V is TRBV18, with no clear D. Trimming took off 1 base at V and 2 bases at J, with 5 bases between the two ends. The CDR3 is made up of 13 amino acids. CDR1 KGHSH and CDR2 LQKENI come from the germline V gene. In DNA, the CDR3 is TGTGCCAGCTCACCACGGGATCAAGAGACCCAGTACTTC. Amino acid sequence: CASSPRDQETQYF.

The chain carries TRBV19 and TRBJ1-5; the D is unclear. The germline V gene has CDR1 LNHDA and CDR2 SQIVND (reference sequence). The V gene lost 6 bases and the J gene lost 4 bases, with 13 bases spanning the gap. CDR3 length: 14 amino acids. The CDR3 DNA follows: TGTGCCAGTAGGGCAGGCGTTCTTAATCAGCCCCAGCATTTT. As protein: CASRAGVLNQPQHF.

A note on this clone: Different DNA sequences within this sample yield the same CDR3. This chain uses TRBV27 with TRBJ1-2; D may be TRBD1 (5 bases). Germline assignment: CDR1 MNHEY and CDR2 SMNVEV (reference sequence). The CDR3 loop spans 13 amino acids. V lost 2 bases to trimming and J lost 5 bases, with 9 bases between them. The CDR3 reads CASSLVPGYGYTF. Written as DNA, the CDR3 is TGTGCCAGCAGTTTAGTTCCAGGGTATGGCTACACCTTC.

The chain couples TRBV5-1 to TRBJ2-3; the D is unclear. V was cut by 3 bases and J by 6 bases, with 14 bases left in between. Germline loops: CDR1 SGHRS, CDR2 YFSETQ. The CDR3 covers 14 residues. The CDR3 nucleotides read TGCGCCAGCAGCTCGCTCGTAACAGCTGATACGCAGTATTTT. Translating it yields CASSSLVTADTQYF.

This clone was detected only once. The chain carries TRBV15 and TRBJ2-3; the match to TRBD1 covers 9 bases. Germline values: CDR1 LNHNV, CDR2 YYDKDF (reference sequence). This CDR3 has 17 amino acids. After removal of 5 bases from V and 0 bases from J, the junction contained 9 bases not matched to a gene. The CDR3 reads CATSAPYDRGSTDTQYF. The CDR3 nucleotides read TGTGCCACCAGCGCCCCCTACGACAGGGGGAGCACAGATACGCAGTATTTT.

This clone occurred a few times. CDR3 loop: CASSEWGARTEAFF. DNA for the CDR3: TGTGCCAGCAGTGAATGGGGGGCACGAACTGAAGCTTTCTTT. V is TRBV6-1 and J is TRBJ1-1; D might be TRBD1 (6 bases). The germline gives CDR1 MNHNS, CDR2 SASEGT. The CDR3 loop spans 14 amino acids. V gave up 2 bases and J gave up 5 bases, with 12 bases separating them.

The J gene is TRBJ2-5, the V gene TRBV7-9; D could derive from TRBD1 or TRBD2 (5 bases each). The CDR3 contains 13 residues. Germline lookup yields CDR1 SEHNR and CDR2 FQNEAQ (reference sequence). The germline V and J ends were trimmed by 7 bases and 4 bases, with 13 bases remaining between them. This chain's CDR3 is CASNEGRGETQYF. As DNA, the CDR3 is TGTGCCAGCAATGAGGGACGGGGAGAGACCCAGTACTTC.

The rearrangement joins TRBV11-2 to TRBJ1-2, with D unclear. V shed 4 bases and J shed 5 bases, with 14 bases lying between them. The CDR3 is 14 residues long. Germline V gene data show CDR1 as SGHAT and CDR2 as FQNNGV. CDR3: CASSSYRGGYGYTF. CDR3 sequence (DNA): TGTGCCAGCAGCTCCTATCGGGGAGGTTATGGCTACACCTTC.

This chain connects TRBV5-1 to TRBJ2-1, with 7 bases lining up with TRBD2. In germline, CDR1 is SGHRS, CDR2 YFSETQ. The CDR3 totals 14 residues. J lost 7 bases, V lost 3 bases, and 7 bases had no gene match. The CDR3 loop is CASSYPGRGNEQFF. The DNA of the CDR3 is TGCGCCAGCAGCTACCCTGGGAGGGGTAATGAGCAGTTCTTC.

This clone was detected ten times or more. The rearrangement joins TRBV29-1 to TRBJ1-2; D possibly corresponds to TRBD1 (5 bases). In germline, CDR1 is SQVTM, CDR2 ANQGSEA. The CDR3 spans 14 residues. Between the trimmed V and J ends, which lost 5 bases and 2 bases, there was a span of 15 bases. The CDR3 sequence: CSVTKGTVNYGYTF. Here the CDR3 DNA reads TGCAGCGTTACCAAGGGGACGGTGAACTATGGCTACACCTTC.

In its sample, this clone was seen once. The gene calls are TRBV11-2 and TRBJ2-3, with 14 positions matching TRBD2. The junction had 11 bases not matched to a gene; V was cut back by 2 bases and J by 7 bases. From germline, CDR1 is SGHAT and CDR2 FQNNGV. The CDR3 has 18 residues. The CDR3 DNA is TGTGCCAGCAGCTTATATAAGACCGGGACTAGCGGGAGTCATACGCAGTATTTT. It codes for CASSLYKTGTSGSHTQYF.